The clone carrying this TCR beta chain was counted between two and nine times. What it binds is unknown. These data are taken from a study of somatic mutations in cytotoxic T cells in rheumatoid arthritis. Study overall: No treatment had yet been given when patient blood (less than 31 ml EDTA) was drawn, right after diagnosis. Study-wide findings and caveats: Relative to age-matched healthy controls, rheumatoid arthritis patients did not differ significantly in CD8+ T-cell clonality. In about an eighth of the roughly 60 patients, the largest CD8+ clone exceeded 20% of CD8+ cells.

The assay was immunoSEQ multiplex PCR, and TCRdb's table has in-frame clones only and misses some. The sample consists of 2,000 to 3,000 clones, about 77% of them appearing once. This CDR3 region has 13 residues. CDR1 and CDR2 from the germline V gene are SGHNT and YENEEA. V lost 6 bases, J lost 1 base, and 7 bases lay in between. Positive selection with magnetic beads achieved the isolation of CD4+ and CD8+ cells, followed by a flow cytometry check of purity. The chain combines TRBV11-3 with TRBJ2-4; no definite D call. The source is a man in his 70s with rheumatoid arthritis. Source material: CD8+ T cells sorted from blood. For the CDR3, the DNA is TGTGCCAGCAGGCAGAGGGCCAAAAACATTCAGTACTTC. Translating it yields CASRQRAKNIQYF.